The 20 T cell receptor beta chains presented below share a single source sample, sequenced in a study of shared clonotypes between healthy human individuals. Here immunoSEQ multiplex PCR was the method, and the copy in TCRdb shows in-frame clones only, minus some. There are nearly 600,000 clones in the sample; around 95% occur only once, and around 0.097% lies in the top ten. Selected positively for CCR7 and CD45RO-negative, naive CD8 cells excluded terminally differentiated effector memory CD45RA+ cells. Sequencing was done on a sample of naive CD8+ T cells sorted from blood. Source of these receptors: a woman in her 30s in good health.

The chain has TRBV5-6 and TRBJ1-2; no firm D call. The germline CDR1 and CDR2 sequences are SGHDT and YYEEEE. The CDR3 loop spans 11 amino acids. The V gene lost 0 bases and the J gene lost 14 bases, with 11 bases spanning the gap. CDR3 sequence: CASSLGFHLTF. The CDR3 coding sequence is TGTGCCAGCAGCTTGGGGTTTCACTTAACCTTC.

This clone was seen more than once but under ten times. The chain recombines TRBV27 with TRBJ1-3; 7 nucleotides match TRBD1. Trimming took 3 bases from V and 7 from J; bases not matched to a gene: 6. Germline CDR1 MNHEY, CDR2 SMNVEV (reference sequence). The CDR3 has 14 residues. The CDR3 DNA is TGTGCCAGCAGTTTGAAGGGGGCGGGGAACACCATATATTTT. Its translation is CASSLKGAGNTIYF.

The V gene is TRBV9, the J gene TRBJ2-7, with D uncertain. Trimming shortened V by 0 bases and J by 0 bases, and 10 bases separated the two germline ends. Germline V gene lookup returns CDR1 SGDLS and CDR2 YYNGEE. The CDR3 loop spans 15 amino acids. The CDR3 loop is CASSVGDLSSYEQYF. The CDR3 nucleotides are TGTGCCAGCAGCGTAGGAGACCTGAGCTCCTACGAGCAGTACTTC.

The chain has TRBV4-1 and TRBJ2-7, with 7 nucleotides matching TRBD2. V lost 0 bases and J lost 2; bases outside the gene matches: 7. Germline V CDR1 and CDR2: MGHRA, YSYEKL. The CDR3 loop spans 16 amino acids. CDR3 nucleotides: TGCGCCAGCAGCCAAGAAGGGGCGGGGGTCACCTACGAGCAGTACTTC. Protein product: CASSQEGAGVTYEQYF.

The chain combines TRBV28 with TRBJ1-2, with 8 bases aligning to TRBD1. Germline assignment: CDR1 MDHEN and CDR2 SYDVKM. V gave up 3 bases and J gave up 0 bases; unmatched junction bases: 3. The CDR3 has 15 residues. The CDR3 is CASSFGQGPNYGYTF. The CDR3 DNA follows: TGTGCCAGCAGTTTCGGACAGGGACCTAACTATGGCTACACCTTC.

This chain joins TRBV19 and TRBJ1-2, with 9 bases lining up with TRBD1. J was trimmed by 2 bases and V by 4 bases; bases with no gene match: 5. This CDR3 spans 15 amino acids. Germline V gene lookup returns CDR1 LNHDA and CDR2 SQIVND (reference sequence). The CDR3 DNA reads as TGTGCCAGTAGTACAAGACAGGGGGGGAACTATGGCTACACCTTC. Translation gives CASSTRQGGNYGYTF.

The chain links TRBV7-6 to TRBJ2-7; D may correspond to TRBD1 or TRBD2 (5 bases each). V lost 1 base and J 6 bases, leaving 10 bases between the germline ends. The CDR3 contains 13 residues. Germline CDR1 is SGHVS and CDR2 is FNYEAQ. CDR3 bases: TGTGCCAGCAGCTTAGGGGGGACGGGCGAGCAGTACTTC. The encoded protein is CASSLGGTGEQYF.

CDR3: CASSSSGNTGELFF. The CDR3 nucleotides are TGTGCCAGCAGCTCTAGCGGAAACACCGGGGAGCTGTTTTTT. The chain uses TRBV11-2 and TRBJ2-2, with 7 nucleotides matching TRBD2. The CDR3 contains 14 residues. J was trimmed by 2 bases and V by 4 bases; bases with no gene match: 1. Germline V lookup: CDR1 SGHAT, CDR2 FQNNGV.

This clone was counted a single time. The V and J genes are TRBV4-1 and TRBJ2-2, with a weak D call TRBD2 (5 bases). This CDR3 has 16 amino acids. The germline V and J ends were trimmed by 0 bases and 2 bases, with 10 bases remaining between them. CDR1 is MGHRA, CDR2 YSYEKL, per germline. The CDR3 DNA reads TGCGCCAGCAGCCAAGAAGCTAGCCGAAACACCGGGGAGCTGTTTTTT. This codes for CASSQEASRNTGELFF.

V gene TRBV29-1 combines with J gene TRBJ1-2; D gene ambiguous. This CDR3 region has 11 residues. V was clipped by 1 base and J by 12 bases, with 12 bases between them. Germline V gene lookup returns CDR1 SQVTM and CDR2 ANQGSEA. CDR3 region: CSVEALGSDTF. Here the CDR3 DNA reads TGCAGCGTTGAAGCCCTCGGTTCCGACACCTTC.

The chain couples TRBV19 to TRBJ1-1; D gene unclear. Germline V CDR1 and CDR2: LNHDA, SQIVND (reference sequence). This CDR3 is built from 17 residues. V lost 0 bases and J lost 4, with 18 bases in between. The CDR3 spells CASSIDGETFYGTEAFF. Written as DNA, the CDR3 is TGTGCCAGTAGTATAGACGGGGAGACATTTTATGGCACTGAAGCTTTCTTT.

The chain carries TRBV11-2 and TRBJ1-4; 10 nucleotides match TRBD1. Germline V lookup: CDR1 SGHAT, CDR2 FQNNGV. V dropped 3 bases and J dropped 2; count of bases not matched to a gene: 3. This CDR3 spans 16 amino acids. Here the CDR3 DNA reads TGTGCCAGCAGCTTGAGGGGACAGGGGACTAATGAAAAACTGTTTTTT. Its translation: CASSLRGQGTNEKLFF.

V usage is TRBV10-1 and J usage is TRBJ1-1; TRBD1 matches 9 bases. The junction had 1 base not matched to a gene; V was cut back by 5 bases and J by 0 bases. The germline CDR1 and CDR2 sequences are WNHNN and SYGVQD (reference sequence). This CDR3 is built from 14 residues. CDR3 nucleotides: TGCGCCAGCAGTAGGGACAGGGTGAACACTGAAGCTTTCTTT. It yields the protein CASSRDRVNTEAFF.

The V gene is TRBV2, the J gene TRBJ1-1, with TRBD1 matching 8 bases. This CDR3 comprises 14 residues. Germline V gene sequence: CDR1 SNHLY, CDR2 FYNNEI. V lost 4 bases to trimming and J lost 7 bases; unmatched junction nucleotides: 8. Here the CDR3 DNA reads TGTGCCAGCAGTGGGGGGTGGACAGGGATTGAAGCTTTCTTT. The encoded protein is CASSGGWTGIEAFF.

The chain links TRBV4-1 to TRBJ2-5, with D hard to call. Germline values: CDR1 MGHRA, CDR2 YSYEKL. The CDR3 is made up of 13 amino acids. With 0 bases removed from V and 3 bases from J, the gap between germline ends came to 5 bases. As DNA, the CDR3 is TGCGCCAGCAGCCAAGATCACGAAGAGACCCAGTACTTC. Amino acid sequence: CASSQDHEETQYF.

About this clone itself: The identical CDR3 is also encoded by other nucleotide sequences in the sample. CDR3 in DNA: TGTGCCAGCAGCTTGGAGGGGGGCACTGAAGCTTTCTTT. It yields the protein CASSLEGGTEAFF. The chain has TRBV5-6 and TRBJ1-1, with TRBD1 as a possible D gene (6 bases). Trimming cost V 0 bases and J 4 bases, with 7 bases left between them. The CDR3 consists of 13 residues. Germline loops: CDR1 SGHDT, CDR2 YYEEEE.

The CDR3 coding sequence is TGTGCCAGCAGCGATCCCCCGGGACAGGGGGCGAGGGAGACCCAGTACTTC. Protein product: CASSDPPGQGARETQYF. The rearrangement joins TRBV5-6 to TRBJ2-5; 12 nucleotides line up with TRBD1. In germline, CDR1 is SGHDT, CDR2 YYEEEE. V lost 4 bases to trimming and J lost 5 bases; unmatched junction nucleotides: 12. The CDR3 consists of 17 residues.

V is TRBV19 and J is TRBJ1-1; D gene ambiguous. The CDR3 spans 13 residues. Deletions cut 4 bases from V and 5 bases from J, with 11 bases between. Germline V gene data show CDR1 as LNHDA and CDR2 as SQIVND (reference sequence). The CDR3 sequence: CASSTGIATEAFF. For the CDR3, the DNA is TGTGCCAGTAGTACGGGGATCGCTACTGAAGCTTTCTTT.

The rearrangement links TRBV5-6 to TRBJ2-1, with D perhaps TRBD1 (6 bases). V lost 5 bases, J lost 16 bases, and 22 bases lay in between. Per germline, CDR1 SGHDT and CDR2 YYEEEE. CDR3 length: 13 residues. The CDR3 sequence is CASRTGTPNFEFF. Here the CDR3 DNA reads TGTGCCAGCAGAACGGGGACACCCAACTTTGAATTCTTC. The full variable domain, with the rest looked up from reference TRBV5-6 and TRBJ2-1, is DAGVTQSPTHLIKTRGQQVTLRCSPKSGHDTVSWYQQALGQGPQFIFQYYEEEERQRGNFPDRFSGHQFPNYSSELNVNALLLGDSALYLCASRTGTPNFEFFGPGTRLTVL.

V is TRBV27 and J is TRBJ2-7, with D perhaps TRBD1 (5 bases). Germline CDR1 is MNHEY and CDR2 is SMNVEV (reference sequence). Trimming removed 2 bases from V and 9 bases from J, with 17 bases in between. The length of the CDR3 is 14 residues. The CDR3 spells CASSLQGEPTAQYF. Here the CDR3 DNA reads TGTGCCAGCAGTTTACAGGGTGAACCAACCGCGCAGTACTTC.